Following are 22 T cell receptor beta chains from one sample sequenced in a study of T cell responses to AZD1222 COVID-19 vaccine. Data came from immunoSEQ multiplex PCR; TCRdb stores just in-frame clones and leaves some out. The table has roughly 180,000 clones, around 93% seen once; the top ten hold roughly 9.2%. The sequenced sample was peripheral blood, obtained on day 0 of AZD1222 vaccination. The receptors were sampled from an adult in good health.

This clone was counted between two and nine times. The chain is built from TRBV19 and TRBJ2-1; 10 bases line up with TRBD1. CDR1 is LNHDA and CDR2 is SQIVND in the germline V gene (reference sequence). The CDR3 sequence is 15 residues long. V dropped 4 bases and J dropped 9; count of bases not matched to a gene: 9. The CDR3 is CASSTSVTGGGEQFF. The CDR3 coding sequence is TGTGCCAGTAGTACATCCGTGACAGGGGGCGGTGAGCAGTTCTTC.

The V gene is TRBV15, the J gene TRBJ2-5, with 8 bases that match TRBD1. From germline, CDR1 is LNHNV and CDR2 YYDKDF (reference sequence). V dropped 5 bases and J dropped 2; count of bases not matched to a gene: 4. The CDR3 loop spans 14 amino acids. CDR3 coding DNA: TGTGCCACCAGCGGGTACAGGGGGCAAGAGACCCAGTACTTC. The encoded protein is CATSGYRGQETQYF.

The chain employs TRBV28 and TRBJ2-5; D perhaps matches TRBD2 (5 bases). CDR3 length: 13 amino acids. Germline V gene data show CDR1 as MDHEN and CDR2 as SYDVKM. The ends were cut back, 11 bases at V and 7 bases at J, with 20 bases in the middle. The CDR3 sequence is CASSGGSVGTQYF. The CDR3 DNA follows: TGTGCCTCCTCCGGTGGTAGCGTAGGGACCCAGTACTTC.

The chain has TRBV25-1 and TRBJ1-1; 7 positions agree with TRBD1. J gave up 3 bases and V 8 bases, and 15 bases lay outside the gene matches. Germline V gene sequence: CDR1 MGHDK, CDR2 SYGVNS. The CDR3 extends over 16 amino acids. The CDR3 region is CASRLLSSGGDTEAFF. The CDR3 DNA reads TGTGCCAGCCGTCTCCTATCGTCAGGGGGAGACACTGAAGCTTTCTTT.

The genes are TRBV28 and TRBJ2-7; 8 nucleotides line up with TRBD1. The CDR3 runs 15 residues. Germline V CDR1 and CDR2: MDHEN, SYDVKM. J was trimmed by 3 bases and V by 3 bases; bases with no gene match: 7. DNA of the CDR3: TGTGCCAGCAGTTTCCTTGTGACAGGGGTCTACGAGCAGTACTTC. Protein: CASSFLVTGVYEQYF. Full variable domain (remainder filled in from reference TRBV28 and TRBJ2-7): DVKVTQSSRYLVKRTGEKVFLECVQDMDHENMFWYRQDPGLGLRLIYFSYDVKMKEKGDIPEGYSVSREKKERFSLILESASTNQTSMYLCASSFLVTGVYEQYFGPGTRLTVT.

V gene TRBV27 combines with J gene TRBJ1-3; 7 positions match TRBD1. CDR3 length equals 15 residues. V was clipped by 3 bases and J by 2 bases; unmatched bases: 4. Germline CDR1 is MNHEY and CDR2 is SMNVEV (reference sequence). The CDR3 coding sequence is TGTGCCAGCAGTTTGACAGGGCCTCCTGGAAACACCATATATTTT. Translated, it gives CASSLTGPPGNTIYF.

This rearrangement joins TRBV7-3 to TRBJ1-5; D not resolved. With 5 bases removed from V and 0 bases from J, the gap between germline ends came to 26 bases. There are 20 residues in the CDR3. Germline V gene lookup returns CDR1 SGHTA and CDR2 FQGTGA. CDR3 in DNA: TGTGCCAGCAGCCATGTGACACTATGGGCTGTATATATTAGCAATCAGCCCCAGCATTTT. Its translation: CASSHVTLWAVYISNQPQHF.

The chain uses TRBV6-6 and TRBJ2-2; D is unclear. Germline CDR1 is MNHNY and CDR2 is SVGAGI (reference sequence). CDR3 length equals 13 residues. Trimming left V 5 bases short and J 4 bases short, with 8 bases between. The CDR3 nucleotides read TGTGCCAGCAGTGGGATCTCCACCGGGGAGCTGTTTTTT. This encodes CASSGISTGELFF.

This rearrangement joins TRBV25-1 to TRBJ1-4, with D possibly being TRBD1 (5 bases). Germline lookup yields CDR1 MGHDK and CDR2 SYGVNS. Trimming cost V 7 bases and J 4 bases, with 13 bases left between them. The CDR3 is made up of 14 amino acids. The CDR3 spells CASKEGLGNEKLFF. The CDR3 DNA reads as TGTGCCAGCAAGGAGGGGCTTGGTAATGAAAAACTGTTTTTT.

This chain joins TRBV9 and TRBJ2-2; unclear D gene. Trimming removed 4 bases from V and 3 bases from J, with 19 bases in between. This CDR3 contains 17 residues. Germline V gives CDR1 SGDLS, CDR2 YYNGEE. The CDR3 here is CASSPRGLSPYTGELFF. CDR3 DNA sequence: TGTGCCAGCAGCCCCCGTGGGTTGAGTCCCTACACCGGGGAGCTGTTTTTT.

This chain uses TRBV28 with TRBJ1-5; weak D call: TRBD1 (5 bases). The CDR3 totals 11 residues. V lost 5 bases, J lost 9 bases, and 8 bases lay in between. Germline V gene lookup returns CDR1 MDHEN and CDR2 SYDVKM. CDR3 bases: TGTGCCAGCAGTACCGGGGGGCCCCAGCATTTT. Residues: CASSTGGPQHF. Drawing the rest from reference TRBV28 and TRBJ1-5, the complete variable domain is DVKVTQSSRYLVKRTGEKVFLECVQDMDHENMFWYRQDPGLGLRLIYFSYDVKMKEKGDIPEGYSVSREKKERFSLILESASTNQTSMYLCASSTGGPQHFGDGTRLSIL.

The chain links TRBV19 to TRBJ2-2; 10 bases fit TRBD1. Germline CDR1 LNHDA, CDR2 SQIVND (reference sequence). The junction had 2 bases not matched to a gene; V was cut back by 6 bases and J by 1 base. This CDR3 is built from 15 residues. CDR3 sequence: CASRTGGLNTGELFF. DNA for the CDR3: TGTGCCAGTAGGACAGGGGGCTTGAACACCGGGGAGCTGTTTTTT. Full variable domain (outside the CDR3, taken from reference TRBV19 and TRBJ2-2): DGGITQSPKYLFRKEGQNVTLSCEQNLNHDAMYWYRQDPGQGLRLIYYSQIVNDFQKGDIAEGYSVSREKKESFPLTVTSAQKNPTAFYLCASRTGGLNTGELFFGEGSRLTVL.

The chain joins TRBV7-9 to TRBJ2-2, with 9 nucleotides matching TRBD1. Losses at the gene ends were 6 bases for V and 5 bases for J; bases not matched to a gene: 10. The CDR3 has 16 residues. CDR1 and CDR2 (germline): SEHNR, FQNEAQ (reference sequence). The CDR3 protein is CASRGAGTGKTGELFF. The CDR3 bases are TGTGCCAGCAGAGGGGCGGGGACAGGGAAAACCGGGGAGCTGTTTTTT.

The rearrangement joins TRBV5-8 to TRBJ1-1; possibly TRBD1 for D (5 bases). Looked up from germline, CDR1 is SGHTS and CDR2 is YDEGEE. There are 15 residues in the CDR3. The ends were cut back, 0 bases at V and 1 base at J, with 10 bases in the middle. In DNA form, the CDR3 reads TGTGCCAGCAGCTTGGCCAGGGTTGGGAACACTGAAGCTTTCTTT. Translation gives CASSLARVGNTEAFF.

This chain joins TRBV19 and TRBJ1-1; TRBD1 matches 8 bases. V dropped 6 bases and J dropped 10; count of bases not matched to a gene: 13. The CDR3 length is 14 residues. Germline CDR1 is LNHDA and CDR2 is SQIVND (reference sequence). The CDR3 nucleotides read TGTGCCAGTAGCATACGCGGCCCGGACAGGGTAGCTTTCTTT. Protein: CASSIRGPDRVAFF.

The CDR3 DNA is TGCGCCAGCAGCTGGGGGACAGGGGGAGAGGGTGAGCAGTTCTTC. Translating gives CASSWGTGGEGEQFF. The genes are TRBV5-1 and TRBJ2-1; TRBD1 matches at 11 bases. This CDR3 has 15 residues. Per the germline V gene, CDR1 is SGHRS and CDR2 is YFSETQ. V dropped 3 bases and J dropped 9; count of bases not matched to a gene: 8.

This clone came up once. The rearrangement uses TRBV4-3 and TRBJ2-1; the match to TRBD2 covers 11 bases. The CDR3 contains 20 residues. The germline V gene has CDR1 LGHNA and CDR2 YSLEER. V dropped 0 bases and J dropped 2; count of bases not matched to a gene: 12. In DNA form, the CDR3 reads TGCGCCAGCAGCCAAGATGGGGGACTAGCGGCCCTAAGGACCTACAATGAGCAGTTCTTC. Translation gives CASSQDGGLAALRTYNEQFF.

Notes on this clone: The same CDR3 also results from other DNA sequences found in this sample. The V gene is TRBV20-1, the J gene TRBJ1-2; 7 bases are shared with TRBD1. The length of the CDR3 is 11 residues. Per germline, CDR1 DFQATT and CDR2 SNEGSKA (reference sequence). J lost 7 bases, V lost 6 bases, and 5 bases had no gene match. CDR3 sequence: CSARQGGGYTF. CDR3 nucleotide sequence: TGCAGTGCAAGACAGGGCGGTGGCTACACCTTC.

This clone was picked up one time. The rearrangement uses TRBV6-5 and TRBJ2-2; 7 bases fit TRBD1. Germline lookup yields CDR1 MNHEY and CDR2 SVGAGI. There are 15 residues in the CDR3. With V trimmed by 7 bases and J by 1 base, 6 bases remained unmatched. The CDR3 protein is CASNRDRVNTGELFF. CDR3 DNA: TGTGCCAGCAACAGAGACAGGGTGAACACCGGGGAGCTGTTTTTT.

This chain uses TRBV21-1 with TRBJ1-4; TRBD1, the D gene given by the table, was not confirmed from the DNA. TRBV21-1 is listed as a pseudogene. The CDR3 extends over 18 amino acids. CDR3 sequence reads: CASSPQTTGEWTNEKLFF. The DNA for the CDR3 is TGTGCCAGCAGCCCTCAAACGACAGGGGAATGGACTAATGAAAAACTGTTTTTT.

The J gene is TRBJ2-5, the V gene TRBV29-1; 7 nucleotides agree with TRBD2. The V and J ends lost 2 bases and 1 base, in that order; junction bases with no gene match: 7. The CDR3 extends over 15 amino acids. The germline CDR1 and CDR2 sequences are SQVTM and ANQGSEA. The chain's CDR3 is CSVEPRTGGQETQYF. The CDR3 DNA follows: TGCAGCGTTGAACCACGAACGGGAGGCCAAGAGACCCAGTACTTC.

V and J are TRBV3-1 (or the pseudogene TRBV3-2) and TRBJ2-7; unclear D gene. From germline, CDR1 is LGHDT and CDR2 YNNKEL (reference sequence). The CDR3 covers 11 residues. V was shortened by 0 bases and J by 9 bases, with 6 bases between the two germline ends. CDR3 nucleotide sequence: TGTGCCAGCAGCCAAGACATGGGGCAGTACTTC. Translated, it gives CASSQDMGQYF.